These T cell receptor beta chains were read from a single sample in a study of T cell responses to AZD1222 COVID-19 vaccine. Measured with immunoSEQ multiplex PCR; TCRdb has only the in-frame clones, and not every one. The profile shows some 190,000 clones, approximately 90% of them singletons. Sequenced material: peripheral blood, taken 28 days after the second AZD1222 dose. All receptors come from an adult who received the AZD1222 COVID-19 vaccine. The CDR3 runs from the conserved cysteine through the conserved F or W. D genes are given only for firm matches. For some rows the clone size is stated as once, few or many, or as a class when expanded; others skip it.

abundance: .
j_gene: TRBJ1-5
d_gene: .
v_gene: TRBV12-3/TRBV12-4
CDR3nt: TGTGCCAGCACCAGGGGCAATCAGCCCCAGCATTTT
CDR3aa: CASTRGNQPQHF

abundance: once
j_gene: TRBJ2-2
d_gene: .
v_gene: TRBV6-2/TRBV6-3
CDR3nt: TGTGCCAGCAGTCAAAGGGGCTTGGGGGAGCTGTTTTTT
CDR3aa: CASSQRGLGELFF

abundance: .
j_gene: TRBJ2-2
d_gene: .
v_gene: TRBV6-2/TRBV6-3
CDR3nt: TGTGCCAGCAGTCGGGCGAAAGGGAGTCACGGGGAGCTGTTTTTT
CDR3aa: CASSRAKGSHGELFF

abundance: .
j_gene: TRBJ1-5
d_gene: .
v_gene: TRBV5-1
CDR3nt: TGCGCCAGCAGCTTGGGGGACTCTTGGAGCAATCAGCCCCAGCATTTT
CDR3aa: CASSLGDSWSNQPQHF

abundance: once
j_gene: TRBJ2-2
d_gene: TRBD2
v_gene: TRBV4-2
CDR3nt: TGTGCCAGCAGCCAAGGGACGGGGGGTATCACCGGGGAGCTGTTTTTT
CDR3aa: CASSQGTGGITGELFF

abundance: .
j_gene: TRBJ1-2
d_gene: .
v_gene: TRBV13
CDR3nt: TGTGCCAGCAGCTTACTCCGTAACTATGGCTACACCTTC
CDR3aa: CASSLLRNYGYTF

abundance: .
j_gene: TRBJ1-2
d_gene: TRBD1
v_gene: TRBV27
CDR3nt: TGTGCCAGCAGGCCCCAGGGGGCAACCTTCTATGGCTACACCTTC
CDR3aa: CASRPQGATFYGYTF

abundance: once
j_gene: TRBJ2-5
d_gene: .
v_gene: TRBV6-1
CDR3nt: TGTGCCAGCAGTGAAAGTTCGGGGGGCGTCGAGACCCAGTACTTC
CDR3aa: CASSESSGGVETQYF

abundance: .
j_gene: TRBJ1-1
d_gene: .
v_gene: TRBV6-5
CDR3nt: TGTGCCAGCAGCGACTCGGACTGGAGGGACACTGAAGCTTTCTTT
CDR3aa: CASSDSDWRDTEAFF

abundance: once
j_gene: TRBJ2-3
d_gene: TRBD2
v_gene: TRBV9
CDR3nt: TGTGCCAGCAGCGTAGTGTCTAGCGGGGGATTCACAGATACGCAGTATTTT
CDR3aa: CASSVVSSGGFTDTQYF

abundance: .
j_gene: TRBJ1-2
d_gene: .
v_gene: TRBV5-5
CDR3nt: TGTGCCAGCAGCTTGGATTTTGGTAGAGATTCATTTGGGAGCTATGGCTACACCTTC
CDR3aa: CASSLDFGRDSFGSYGYTF

abundance: .
j_gene: TRBJ2-1
d_gene: .
v_gene: TRBV6-2/TRBV6-3
CDR3nt: TGTGCCAGCAGTGTATCTAGTGCCGGTGAGCAGTTCTTC
CDR3aa: CASSVSSAGEQFF

abundance: .
j_gene: TRBJ1-1
d_gene: .
v_gene: TRBV15
CDR3nt: TGTGCCACCAGCAGTTCATTGCGGGGGGCGTCTGAAGCTTTCTTT
CDR3aa: CATSSSLRGASEAFF

abundance: .
j_gene: TRBJ2-3
d_gene: .
v_gene: TRBV14
CDR3nt: TGTGCCAGCAGCCAAGGAGGTCGCAGAAGGGCAGATACGCAGTATTTT
CDR3aa: CASSQGGRRRADTQYF

abundance: .
j_gene: TRBJ2-7
d_gene: TRBD2
v_gene: TRBV5-1
CDR3nt: TGCGCCAGCAGCTCGACTAGCGGGAGGGGCCTCTACGAGCAGTACTTC
CDR3aa: CASSSTSGRGLYEQYF

abundance: .
j_gene: TRBJ1-6
d_gene: .
v_gene: TRBV11-2
CDR3nt: TGTGCCAGCAGCTCACACAGTAGGCGAGACTTT
CDR3aa: CASSSHSRRDF

abundance: .
j_gene: TRBJ1-5
d_gene: TRBD1
v_gene: TRBV6-5
CDR3nt: TGTGCCAGCATGGCGGCAGGGGGCGGTCAGCCCCAGCATTTT
CDR3aa: CASMAAGGGQPQHF

abundance: .
j_gene: TRBJ1-1
d_gene: .
v_gene: TRBV10-2
CDR3nt: TGCGCCAGCAGTGATAGGTTGAACACTGAAGCTTTCTTT
CDR3aa: CASSDRLNTEAFF

abundance: .
j_gene: TRBJ2-1
d_gene: .
v_gene: TRBV6-2/TRBV6-3
CDR3nt: TGTGCCAGCAGTTCCGGGTTAATATACAATGAGCAGTTCTTC
CDR3aa: CASSSGLIYNEQFF

abundance: .
j_gene: TRBJ2-5
d_gene: .
v_gene: TRBV7-8
CDR3nt: TGTGCCAGCGGACAGCCTCAAGAGACCCAGTACTTC
CDR3aa: CASGQPQETQYF

abundance: once
j_gene: TRBJ1-5
d_gene: TRBD1
v_gene: TRBV11-2
CDR3nt: TGTGCCAGCAGCCCGACAGGGGGCGGTCAGCCCCAGCATTTT
CDR3aa: CASSPTGGGQPQHF

abundance: .
j_gene: TRBJ1-5
d_gene: .
v_gene: TRBV4-1
CDR3nt: TGCGCCAGCAGCCAAGCCCTCCGGGGTAGGGATCAGCCCCAGCATTTT
CDR3aa: CASSQALRGRDQPQHF

abundance: .
j_gene: TRBJ2-4
d_gene: TRBD2
v_gene: TRBV7-2
CDR3nt: TGTGCCAGCAGCTCCGGGACTAGCGGGCCTCTAGCCAAAAACATTCAGTACTTC
CDR3aa: CASSSGTSGPLAKNIQYF

abundance: .
j_gene: TRBJ2-2
d_gene: .
v_gene: TRBV4-1
CDR3nt: TGCGCCAGCAGCCACTACGGGGCAGGGAACACCGGGGAGCTGTTTTTT
CDR3aa: CASSHYGAGNTGELFF

abundance: .
j_gene: TRBJ2-1
d_gene: .
v_gene: TRBV2
CDR3nt: TGTGCCAGCAGTCCCCCTAGGGATGAGCAGTTCTTC
CDR3aa: CASSPPRDEQFF

abundance: .
j_gene: TRBJ1-1
d_gene: TRBD1
v_gene: TRBV6-1
CDR3nt: TGTGCCAGCAGTGAACGGGGAGGGACAGGGGCAAGGACTGAAGCTTTCTTT
CDR3aa: CASSERGGTGARTEAFF

abundance: .
j_gene: TRBJ2-5
d_gene: .
v_gene: TRBV5-4
CDR3nt: TGTGCCAGCAGCTTGGGGGCCCACCAAGAGACCCAGTACTTC
CDR3aa: CASSLGAHQETQYF

abundance: .
j_gene: TRBJ2-7
d_gene: TRBD1
v_gene: TRBV5-1
CDR3nt: TGCGCCAGCAGCGTCGGACAGGGTCGGAGGCAGTACTTC
CDR3aa: CASSVGQGRRQYF

abundance: .
j_gene: TRBJ1-2
d_gene: .
v_gene: TRBV11-1
CDR3nt: TGTGCCAGCAGCTTAGGGTGGAACTATGGCTACACCTTC
CDR3aa: CASSLGWNYGYTF

abundance: .
j_gene: TRBJ2-2
d_gene: TRBD1
v_gene: TRBV10-2
CDR3nt: TGCGCCAGCTCGGACAGGGGCCCGGTAGGCACCGGGGAGCTGTTTTTT
CDR3aa: CASSDRGPVGTGELFF

abundance: .
j_gene: TRBJ1-6
d_gene: TRBD1
v_gene: TRBV4-3
CDR3nt: TGCGCCAGCAGCCAAGGGTTAGGACAGGGGGCCAGTTCACCCCTCCACTTT
CDR3aa: CASSQGLGQGASSPLHF

abundance: .
j_gene: TRBJ2-6
d_gene: .
v_gene: TRBV5-1
CDR3nt: TGCGCCAGCAGCTTTAGCATGGCTGGGGCCAACGTCCTGACTTTC
CDR3aa: CASSFSMAGANVLTF

abundance: .
j_gene: TRBJ1-5
d_gene: .
v_gene: TRBV6-5
CDR3nt: TGTGCCAGCAGTTACCCGCCTCAGGGTAATCAGCCCCAGCATTTT
CDR3aa: CASSYPPQGNQPQHF

abundance: .
j_gene: TRBJ1-2
d_gene: .
v_gene: TRBV5-1
CDR3nt: TGCGCCAGCAGCCAATACAGAGGGTCAGACTATGGCTACACCTTC
CDR3aa: CASSQYRGSDYGYTF

abundance: .
j_gene: TRBJ2-7
d_gene: TRBD2
v_gene: TRBV10-3
CDR3nt: TGTGCCATCAGTGTGCGGGAGGGGGACGAGCAGTACTTC
CDR3aa: CAISVREGDEQYF

abundance: .
j_gene: TRBJ1-3
d_gene: TRBD1
v_gene: TRBV7-9
CDR3nt: TGTGCCAGCAGCTTACAGGGGGCAGGAAACACCATATATTTT
CDR3aa: CASSLQGAGNTIYF

abundance: .
j_gene: TRBJ1-5
d_gene: TRBD1
v_gene: TRBV24-1
CDR3nt: TGTGCCACCAATGACAGGGCTGGACAGCCCCAGCATTTT
CDR3aa: CATNDRAGQPQHF

abundance: .
j_gene: TRBJ2-1
d_gene: .
v_gene: TRBV28
CDR3nt: TGTGCCAGCAGTCCCCGGAACCTTATTAATGAGCAGTTCTTC
CDR3aa: CASSPRNLINEQFF

abundance: .
j_gene: TRBJ2-3
d_gene: TRBD2
v_gene: TRBV4-3
CDR3nt: TGCGCCAGCAGCCAAGGGGGGCTAAGCGGGGGCCACACAGATACGCAGTATTTT
CDR3aa: CASSQGGLSGGHTDTQYF

abundance: .
j_gene: TRBJ2-1
d_gene: TRBD2
v_gene: TRBV7-2
CDR3nt: TGTGCCAGCAGCTTATCGGGAGGGACTAGCTACGGTGAGCAGTTCTTC
CDR3aa: CASSLSGGTSYGEQFF

abundance: .
j_gene: TRBJ2-5
d_gene: .
v_gene: TRBV30
CDR3nt: TGTGCCTGGATTCCGGGACACTCCCAAGAGACCCAGTACTTC
CDR3aa: CAWIPGHSQETQYF

abundance: .
j_gene: TRBJ2-1
d_gene: .
v_gene: TRBV12-3/TRBV12-4
CDR3nt: TGTGCCAGCAGTTTTTTAGTTAATGAGCAGTTCTTC
CDR3aa: CASSFLVNEQFF

abundance: .
j_gene: TRBJ1-1
d_gene: .
v_gene: TRBV6-5
CDR3nt: TGTGCCAGCAGTTCCGTCAGGAACACTGAAGCTTTCTTT
CDR3aa: CASSSVRNTEAFF

abundance: .
j_gene: TRBJ1-5
d_gene: .
v_gene: TRBV19
CDR3nt: TGTGCCAGTAGTAACGATTTAGGACAGATCAATCAGCCCCAGCATTTT
CDR3aa: CASSNDLGQINQPQHF

abundance: once
j_gene: TRBJ1-5
d_gene: .
v_gene: TRBV29-1
CDR3nt: TGCAGCGTTAGTAAAGGGGGGCAGCCCCATCAGCCCCAGCATTTT
CDR3aa: CSVSKGGQPHQPQHF

abundance: .
j_gene: TRBJ2-1
d_gene: TRBD1
v_gene: TRBV5-4
CDR3nt: TGTGCCAGCAGCTCCGGGGACAGGACCTCCTACAATGAGCAGTTCTTC
CDR3aa: CASSSGDRTSYNEQFF

abundance: once
j_gene: TRBJ1-1
d_gene: .
v_gene: TRBV27
CDR3nt: TGTGCCAGCAGCTCTCCGCCTGGCAGGGGTAACACTGAAGCTTTCTTT
CDR3aa: CASSSPPGRGNTEAFF

abundance: .
j_gene: TRBJ1-6
d_gene: .
v_gene: TRBV21-1
CDR3nt: TGTGCCAGCAGCAAAACCCGGACAAGGCGCTCACCCCTCCACTTT
CDR3aa: CASSKTRTRRSPLHF

abundance: once
j_gene: TRBJ2-7
d_gene: .
v_gene: TRBV12-3/TRBV12-4
CDR3nt: TGTGCCAGCAGGATGGTAGGGGCCTACGAGCAGTACTTC
CDR3aa: CASRMVGAYEQYF

abundance: .
j_gene: TRBJ2-7
d_gene: .
v_gene: TRBV5-1
CDR3nt: TGCGCCAGCAGCTTGTCGGCGGGAACGTCCTACGAGCAGTACTTC
CDR3aa: CASSLSAGTSYEQYF

abundance: .
j_gene: TRBJ1-1
d_gene: .
v_gene: TRBV16
CDR3nt: TGTGCCAGCAGCCCGGGAGACACTGAAGCTTTCTTT
CDR3aa: CASSPGDTEAFF

abundance: .
j_gene: TRBJ1-6
d_gene: .
v_gene: TRBV2
CDR3nt: TGTGCCAGCTCCGGGCAGCCAAGCTCCTATAATTCACCCCTCCACTTT
CDR3aa: CASSGQPSSYNSPLHF

abundance: .
j_gene: TRBJ1-5
d_gene: .
v_gene: TRBV29-1
CDR3nt: TGCAGCGTTGAAGGGGCTATCGGTCAGCCCCAGCATTTT
CDR3aa: CSVEGAIGQPQHF

abundance: .
j_gene: TRBJ1-2
d_gene: .
v_gene: TRBV7-9
CDR3nt: TGTGCCAGCAGCTCCCCAGGGTACTCTGGCTACACCTTC
CDR3aa: CASSSPGYSGYTF

abundance: once
j_gene: TRBJ2-2
d_gene: TRBD1
v_gene: TRBV11-1
CDR3nt: TGTGCCAGCAGGACCGGGACAGGGAGGGTCGGGGAGCTGTTTTTT
CDR3aa: CASRTGTGRVGELFF